Shown below are 19 T cell receptor beta chains from a single sample sequenced in a study of T cell responses to AZD1222 COVID-19 vaccine. Sequencing was performed with immunoSEQ multiplex PCR; in TCRdb, only in-frame clones are kept and a portion is missing. This sample has fewer than 75,000 clones, with 75% to 95% found just once. Material: peripheral blood, obtained 28 days after the second dose of the MenACWY control vaccine. All receptors come from an adult who received the MenACWY meningococcal vaccine as a control.

The V call is TRBV5-6, the J call TRBJ1-5, with D perhaps TRBD1 (5 bases). The CDR3 runs to 15 residues. The germline V and J ends were trimmed by 0 bases and 3 bases, with 10 bases remaining between them. Germline V lookup: CDR1 SGHDT, CDR2 YYEEEE. The CDR3 is CASSLEQGANQPQHF. The CDR3 DNA sequence: TGTGCCAGCAGCTTGGAGCAGGGCGCCAATCAGCCCCAGCATTTT.

As to this clone: In the same sample, other DNA sequences code for this CDR3. V gene TRBV3-1 (or the pseudogene TRBV3-2) combines with J gene TRBJ1-5; D unclear. The germline gives CDR1 LGHDT, CDR2 YNNKEL (reference sequence). V shed 0 bases and J shed 1 base, with 4 bases lying between them. The CDR3 is 14 residues long. CDR3 residues: CASSQDSSNQPQHF. The CDR3 DNA reads TGTGCCAGCAGCCAAGACTCGAGCAATCAGCCCCAGCATTTT.

V usage is TRBV21-1 and J usage is TRBJ1-3. TRBV21-1 constitutes a pseudogene. The CDR3 has 17 amino acids. CDR3 bases: TGTGCCAGCAGCAAAGCGGGGGAGAGTTTATCCGGAAACACCATATATTTT. Amino acid sequence: CASSKAGESLSGNTIYF.

A note on this clone: Germline and junction disagree at one end, which may indicate a read error. The chain links TRBV7-9 to TRBJ1-2, with 8 bases identical to TRBD1. The V gene's germline CDR1 is SEHNR and CDR2 FQNEAQ (reference sequence). The CDR3 length is 13 residues. The CDR3 sequence is CASSVGQGDSYTF. The CDR3, as DNA: TGTGCCAGCAGCGTAGGACAGGGAGATAGCTATACCTTC.

Regarding this clone: A junction end diverges from the germline sequence, so it may reflect a read error. This chain uses TRBV18 with TRBJ2-1; a possible D gene is TRBD2 (5 bases). This CDR3 comprises 19 residues. CDR1 is KGHSH, CDR2 LQKENI, per germline. The CDR3 loop is CASSPLGPQRALNYNEQFF. CDR3 in DNA: TGTGCCAGCTCCCCACTAGGGCCCCAGAGGGCCCTTAACTACAATGAGCAGTTCTTC.

The J gene is TRBJ2-7, the V gene TRBV7-2; TRBD1 matches 9 bases. Losses at the gene ends were 1 base for V and 5 bases for J; bases not matched to a gene: 9. Germline V gives CDR1 SGHTA, CDR2 FQGNSA. CDR3 size: 16 residues. This CDR3 reads CASSLVTGTGTDEQYF. CDR3 nucleotides: TGTGCCAGCAGCTTAGTTACCGGGACAGGGACCGACGAGCAGTACTTC.

The chain recombines TRBV5-1 with TRBJ2-1; D assignment may be TRBD1 or TRBD2 (5 bases each). Germline values: CDR1 SGHRS, CDR2 YFSETQ. CDR3 length: 14 amino acids. Trimming stripped 5 bases from V and 4 bases from J, with 13 bases between. The CDR3 DNA follows: TGCGCCAGCAGAGAGGGTAGGGGTTACAATGAGCAGTTCTTC. Protein: CASREGRGYNEQFF. The whole variable domain, remainder taken from reference TRBV5-1 and TRBJ2-1, is KAGVTQTPRYLIKTRGQQVTLSCSPISGHRSVSWYQQTPGQGLQFLFEYFSETQRNKGNFPGRFSGRQFSNSRSEMNVSTLELGDSALYLCASREGRGYNEQFFGPGTRLTVL.

The rearrangement uses TRBV7-2 and TRBJ2-1; D unresolved. The germline V gene has CDR1 SGHTA and CDR2 FQGNSA. V lost 4 bases and J lost 0, with 19 bases in between. CDR3 length: 18 amino acids. The CDR3 here is CASSSRGQAVSSYNEQFF. CDR3 coding DNA: TGTGCCAGCAGCTCCCGAGGTCAGGCGGTAAGCTCCTACAATGAGCAGTTCTTC. Drawing the rest from reference TRBV7-2 and TRBJ2-1, the complete variable domain is GAGVSQSPSNKVTEKGKDVELRCDPISGHTALYWYRQSLGQGLEFLIYFQGNSAPDKSGLPSDRFSAERTGGSVSTLTIQRTQQEDSAVYLCASSSRGQAVSSYNEQFFGPGTRLTVL.

This chain uses TRBV11-2 with TRBJ2-3; D is unclear. The germline gives CDR1 SGHAT, CDR2 FQNNGV. The CDR3 spans 15 residues. V was pared by 5 bases and J by 2 bases, with 14 bases between. Here the CDR3 reads CASSRAPGVTDTQYF. For the CDR3, the DNA is TGTGCCAGCAGCCGGGCCCCAGGAGTCACAGATACGCAGTATTTT.

The chain employs TRBV30 and TRBJ1-2; unclear D gene. V lost 1 base and J lost 5, with 5 bases in between. The CDR3 covers 11 residues. Germline lookup yields CDR1 GTSNPN and CDR2 SVGIG (reference sequence). The CDR3 sequence is CAWSGQYGYTF. CDR3 nucleotide sequence: TGTGCCTGGAGTGGGCAATATGGCTACACCTTC. Complete variable domain (other parts from reference TRBV30 and TRBJ1-2): SQTIHQWPATLVQPVGSPLSLECTVEGTSNPNLYWYRQAAGRGLQLLFYSVGIGQISSEVPQNLSASRPQDRQFILSSKKLLLSDSGFYLCAWSGQYGYTFGSGTRLTVV.

The chain couples TRBV10-2 to TRBJ2-3, with unresolved D. Looked up from germline, CDR1 is WSHSY and CDR2 is SAAADI. The CDR3 is 13 amino acids. Trimming shortened V by 10 bases and J by 5 bases, and 16 bases separated the two germline ends. CDR3 in DNA: TGCGCCATTCACTTTGGGGTGGGAGATACGCAGTATTTT. As protein: CAIHFGVGDTQYF.

The rearrangement uses TRBV6-5 and TRBJ1-2; D remains ambiguous. Germline CDR1 MNHEY, CDR2 SVGAGI. The V and J ends lost 8 bases and 2 bases respectively, with 9 bases between them. This CDR3 is built from 12 residues. CDR3 nucleotides: TGTGCCAGCTTCGGGCAAAACTATGGCTACACCTTC. Translating gives CASFGQNYGYTF.

This clone was found once. The rearrangement uses TRBV30 and TRBJ1-1; TRBD1 might be the D (6 bases). V lost 5 bases, J lost 5 bases, and 15 bases lay in between. This CDR3 comprises 13 residues. The V gene's germline CDR1 is GTSNPN and CDR2 SVGIG (reference sequence). This chain's CDR3 is CAWDLQGRTEAFF. CDR3 in DNA: TGTGCCTGGGACTTACAGGGCCGGACTGAAGCTTTCTTT.

The chain joins TRBV19 to TRBJ1-5; D is ambiguous. V lost 10 bases, J lost 4 bases, and 2 bases lay in between. The V gene's germline CDR1 is LNHDA and CDR2 SQIVND (reference sequence). This CDR3 has 9 amino acids. The CDR3 coding sequence is TGTGCCACGAATCAGCCCCAGCATTTT. It codes for CATNQPQHF.

V gene TRBV18 combines with J gene TRBJ2-2, with a tentative D call TRBD1 (6 bases). The germline CDR1 and CDR2 sequences are KGHSH and LQKENI. The CDR3 is made up of 19 amino acids. V was clipped by 3 bases and J by 5 bases, with 25 bases between them. The CDR3 DNA is TGTGCCAGCTCACCTCGACAGGTCCTCGGGGACCAAGGTACCGGGGAGCTGTTTTTT. Translated, it gives CASSPRQVLGDQGTGELFF.

The chain has TRBV11-2 and TRBJ1-1; D remains ambiguous. Deletions cut 3 bases from V and 1 base from J, with 6 bases between. The CDR3 contains 13 residues. Germline-derived CDR1 and CDR2 are SGHAT and FQNNGV. DNA for the CDR3: TGTGCCAGCAGCTTCGGAGCGAACACTGAAGCTTTCTTT. It translates to CASSFGANTEAFF. The full variable domain, completed using reference TRBV11-2 and TRBJ1-1, is EAGVAQSPRYKIIEKRQSVAFWCNPISGHATLYWYQQILGQGPKLLIQFQNNGVVDDSQLPKDRFSAERLKGVDSTLKIQPAKLEDSAVYLCASSFGANTEAFFGQGTRLTVV.

CDR3 protein: CASKLQGVQNQPQHF. CDR3 sequence (DNA): TGTGCCAGCAAACTGCAGGGTGTTCAGAATCAGCCCCAGCATTTT. The rearrangement links TRBV28 to TRBJ1-5, with a tentative D call TRBD1 (5 bases). Germline V CDR1 and CDR2: MDHEN, SYDVKM. V was trimmed by 7 bases and J by 4 bases, leaving 17 bases between them. The CDR3 covers 15 residues.

V is TRBV10-3 and J is TRBJ1-3; tentative D call: TRBD1 (5 bases). Germline CDR1 ENHRY, CDR2 SYGVKD. This CDR3 comprises 17 residues. V lost 3 bases, J lost 0 bases, and 15 bases lay in between. CDR3 protein: CAISEQGARGSGNTIYF. CDR3 nucleotide sequence: TGTGCCATCAGTGAACAAGGGGCGAGGGGCTCTGGAAACACCATATATTTT.

The gene calls are TRBV28 and TRBJ1-4; unclear D gene. CDR1 is MDHEN, CDR2 SYDVKM, per germline. This CDR3 is 15 amino acids long. V lost 8 bases, J lost 0 bases, and 13 bases lay in between. The CDR3 sequence is CASLPPPPTNEKLFF. The DNA of the CDR3 is TGTGCCAGCTTGCCCCCTCCCCCAACTAATGAAAAACTGTTTTTT.